A selection of T cell receptor beta chains follows, all from one sample in a study of T cell changes during pregnancy in multiple sclerosis. Only in-frame clones appear in the TCRdb table, and some are missing; sequencing was by immunoSEQ multiplex PCR. In the table there are some 100,000 clones, about 91% of which are singletons. The source material was peripheral blood, sampled in the second trimester of pregnancy. Receptors originate from a female donor with multiple sclerosis, enrolled in a pregnancy study. The CDR3 runs from the conserved cysteine through the conserved F or W. A D gene is named only where the DNA matches it firmly. Expanded clones get a size class; other rows say once, few or many, or leave the size out.

CDR3 protein: CASSAGRGNEQFF
CDR3 DNA: TGTGCCAGCAGTGCAGGGCGAGGTAATGAGCAGTTCTTC
J gene: TRBJ2-1
D gene: NA
V gene: TRBV27
clone size: NA

CDR3 protein: CASSTDRGHDTQYF
CDR3 DNA: TGTGCCAGCAGCACGGACAGGGGGCACGATACGCAGTATTTT
J gene: TRBJ2-3
D gene: TRBD1
V gene: TRBV7-9
clone size: NA

CDR3 protein: CASSRLAGNTGELFF
CDR3 DNA: TGTGCCAGCAGTAGGCTAGCGGGGAACACCGGGGAGCTGTTTTTT
J gene: TRBJ2-2
D gene: TRBD2
V gene: TRBV27
clone size: NA

CDR3 protein: CASSPGQGAANEKLFF
CDR3 DNA: TGCGCCAGCAGCCCGGGACAGGGGGCCGCTAATGAAAAACTGTTTTTT
J gene: TRBJ1-4
D gene: TRBD1
V gene: TRBV5-1
clone size: NA

CDR3 protein: CASSLSGANVLTF
CDR3 DNA: TGTGCCAGCAGCCTCTCTGGGGCCAACGTCCTGACTTTC
J gene: TRBJ2-6
D gene: NA
V gene: TRBV5-8
clone size: NA

CDR3 protein: CASSLGGGYETQYF
CDR3 DNA: TGTGCCAGCAGCTTGGGAGGCGGATACGAGACCCAGTACTTC
J gene: TRBJ2-5
D gene: NA
V gene: TRBV7-9
clone size: NA

CDR3 protein: CAWRTSPTGLNYNEQFF
CDR3 DNA: TGTGCCTGGAGAACTTCCCCGACAGGGCTGAACTACAATGAGCAGTTCTTC
J gene: TRBJ2-1
D gene: TRBD1
V gene: TRBV30
clone size: NA

CDR3 protein: CASSPNQFLTRHTEAFF
CDR3 DNA: TGTGCCAGCAGTCCGAATCAATTCCTGACAAGACACACTGAAGCTTTCTTT
J gene: TRBJ1-1
D gene: NA
V gene: TRBV28
clone size: NA

CDR3 protein: CASSFVTYEQYF
CDR3 DNA: TGTGCCAGCAGTTTTGTCACCTACGAGCAGTACTTC
J gene: TRBJ2-7
D gene: NA
V gene: TRBV28
clone size: NA

CDR3 protein: CASRSDRVGNTIYF
CDR3 DNA: TGTGCCAGCAGGTCCGACAGGGTTGGAAACACCATATATTTT
J gene: TRBJ1-3
D gene: TRBD1
V gene: TRBV6-5
clone size: NA

CDR3 protein: CASSLVPLRVSGYNEQFF
CDR3 DNA: TGTGCCAGCAGCTTAGTTCCTTTAAGGGTGAGCGGTTACAATGAGCAGTTCTTC
J gene: TRBJ2-1
D gene: NA
V gene: TRBV11-1
clone size: NA

CDR3 protein: CASSFGGVNYEQYF
CDR3 DNA: TGTGCCAGCAGTTTTGGAGGGGTAAACTACGAGCAGTACTTC
J gene: TRBJ2-7
D gene: NA
V gene: TRBV27
clone size: NA

CDR3 protein: CASSPTSGRAYEQYF
CDR3 DNA: TGCGCCAGCAGCCCGACTAGCGGGAGAGCCTACGAGCAGTACTTC
J gene: TRBJ2-7
D gene: TRBD2
V gene: TRBV5-1
clone size: NA

CDR3 protein: CASSPTSRGQFGNEQFF
CDR3 DNA: TGTGCCAGCAGCCCCACGTCCAGGGGGCAATTTGGTAATGAGCAGTTCTTC
J gene: TRBJ2-1
D gene: TRBD1
V gene: TRBV7-9
clone size: NA

CDR3 protein: CASSSLGREQYF
CDR3 DNA: TGTGCCAGCAGCTCCCTGGGGAGGGAGCAGTACTTC
J gene: TRBJ2-7
D gene: NA
V gene: TRBV5-4
clone size: NA

CDR3 protein: CARGGTRADTQYF
CDR3 DNA: TGTGCCAGGGGGGGGACTAGAGCAGATACGCAGTATTTT
J gene: TRBJ2-3
D gene: TRBD2
V gene: TRBV2
clone size: once

CDR3 protein: CASSAGRNTEAFF
CDR3 DNA: TGTGCCAGCAGCGCCGGGAGGAACACTGAAGCTTTCTTT
J gene: TRBJ1-1
D gene: NA
V gene: TRBV6-1
clone size: NA